This T cell receptor (beta chain) was observed in a study of blood T cell repertoires in COVID-19. Turning to the study itself: The origin of the acute and convalescent COVID-19 samples was the United States, Italy and Spain. T cells, B-cell-depleted T cells, or PBMCs provided the cDNA or gDNA that served as material.

The CDR3 is 15 amino acids. Trimming shortened V by 4 bases and J by 1 base, and 13 bases separated the two germline ends. From germline, CDR1 is SGHNT and CDR2 YYREEE (reference sequence). As originally analysed: Counts of nucleated cells, estimated from reference gene primer amplification, were obtained. Profiled with immunoSEQ multiplex PCR; TCRdb holds only in-frame clones, not every one. The DNA was the basis for D and trimming; V, J and clone size are from that table. Of 350,000 to 400,000 clones detected, nearly 90% appear once; the ten largest clones hold about 6.5%. V gene TRBV5-4 combines with J gene TRBJ2-3; D unclear. Sequencing was performed on peripheral blood. The sequence came from a man in his late teens or twenties with active or convalescent COVID-19. The CDR3 sequence: CASSRRGPGTDTQYF. The CDR3 region has the DNA TGTGCCAGCAGCCGACGTGGGCCGGGCACAGATACGCAGTATTTT.